These 18 T cell receptor beta chains share one sample of origin, sequenced in a study of identical twins (TCRdb year 2016). Preparation of the library involved 5' RACE. Sequenced using an Illumina HiSeq 2000. TCRdb reran the public reads through fastp at Q25 and MiXCR, keeping productive beta chains. Each record represents a unique CDR3 protein, reported with the most common genes and DNA among its rows. The sample table lists a few hundred thousand distinct CDR3 sequences, roughly 9.5% of them with a count of one. Around 3% of the sample rests with the top ten. The sample was also linked to a second study, of yellow fever vaccine responses in identical twins.

Sequences were obtained from PBMCs. The receptors were gathered from a woman younger than 30 in good health.

This clonotype has only a few counts. This chain joins TRBV27 and TRBJ2-5; 7 bases match TRBD1. Germline CDR1 and CDR2: MNHEY and SMNVEV (reference sequence). Losses at the gene ends were 9 bases for V and 2 bases for J; bases not matched to a gene: 12. The CDR3 is 15 residues long. CDR3 in DNA: TGTGCCAGTACGGGTACCCGGGGACAGCAAGAGACCCAGTACTTC. Its protein product is CASTGTRGQQETQYF.

The CDR3 sequence is CASSYDGRVNTEAFF. The DNA for the CDR3 is TGTGCCAGCAGTTACGACGGCAGGGTGAACACTGAAGCTTTCTTT. This chain links TRBV6-5 with TRBJ1-1, with a weak D call TRBD1 (5 bases). This CDR3 region has 15 residues. Germline V gives CDR1 MNHEY, CDR2 SVGAGI. With 2 bases removed from V and 0 bases from J, the gap between germline ends came to 10 bases.

This clonotype was counted only a few times. The gene calls are TRBV7-6 and TRBJ2-3; 10 nucleotides line up with TRBD2. Trimming cost V 5 bases and J 4 bases; bases outside gene matches: 6. CDR1 is SGHVS and CDR2 is FNYEAQ in the germline V gene. The CDR3 covers 15 residues. The CDR3 DNA sequence: TGTGCCAGCAGCGAAGCGGGAGGGCGTGCAGATACGCAGTATTTT. Its protein product is CASSEAGGRADTQYF.

V is TRBV20-1 and J is TRBJ2-2, with a weak D call TRBD1 (6 bases). Trimming stripped 1 base from V and 0 bases from J, with 18 bases between. Germline V CDR1 and CDR2: DFQATT, SNEGSKA (reference sequence). The CDR3 length is 18 residues. CDR3 residues: CSARGGLGGTANTGELFF. CDR3 DNA sequence: TGCAGTGCTAGAGGGGGGCTTGGCGGAACCGCGAACACCGGGGAGCTGTTTTTT.

This clonotype was counted a few times. The chain recombines TRBV3-1 with TRBJ2-3, with 8 positions matching TRBD2. V lost 5 bases and J lost 5; bases outside the gene matches: 12. The length of the CDR3 is 16 residues. Germline assignment: CDR1 LGHDT and CDR2 YNNKEL (reference sequence). The CDR3 sequence: CASSWTSSRGGDTQYF. CDR3 nucleotides: TGTGCCAGCAGCTGGACTAGCTCCCGGGGGGGAGATACGCAGTATTTT.

The table lists this clonotype with a few counts. The CDR3 nucleotides are TGTGCCAGCAGCTTAGACGGGAAGAACACCGGGGAGCTGTTTTTT. It yields the protein CASSLDGKNTGELFF. The V call is TRBV7-8, the J call TRBJ2-2, with D perhaps TRBD2 (5 bases). CDR3 length equals 15 residues. From germline, CDR1 is SGHVS and CDR2 FQNEAQ. Trimming took 1 base from V and 1 from J, leaving 7 bases between them.

In its sample, this clonotype was seen many times. The chain couples TRBV5-5 to TRBJ1-4; D call uncertain. V gave up 6 bases and J gave up 3 bases, with 15 bases separating them. The germline V gene encodes CDR1 SGHKS and CDR2 YYEKEE (reference sequence). The CDR3 covers 15 residues. This CDR3 reads CASTLGRVSNEKLFF. For the CDR3, the DNA is TGTGCCAGCACCCTTGGTAGGGTTTCTAATGAAAAACTGTTTTTT.

This clonotype has at least ten counts. This rearrangement joins TRBV30 to TRBJ1-2, with a tentative D call TRBD1 (6 bases). The CDR3 length is 13 residues. V lost 3 bases and J 4 bases, leaving 12 bases between the germline ends. Germline CDR1 GTSNPN, CDR2 SVGIG (reference sequence). CDR3 protein: CAWRNRVGYGYTF. In DNA, the CDR3 is TGTGCCTGGAGGAACAGGGTCGGCTATGGCTACACCTTC.

The rearrangement links TRBV6-5 to TRBJ2-2; perhaps TRBD2 as D (6 bases). The CDR3 runs 14 residues. Trimming shortened V by 4 bases and J by 5 bases, and 11 bases separated the two germline ends. The germline V gene encodes CDR1 MNHEY and CDR2 SVGAGI. CDR3 bases: TGTGCCAGCAGTTCTGCCGGGAGTACCGGGGAGCTGTTTTTT. Its protein product is CASSSAGSTGELFF.

There are a few counts of this clonotype. CDR3 region: CASSSVGQGIALHF. The CDR3 DNA reads as TGTGCCAGCAGCTCCGTAGGACAGGGAATTGCCCTCCACTTT. The chain recombines TRBV7-2 with TRBJ1-6, with TRBD1 matching 8 bases. Germline CDR1 reads SGHTA; CDR2 reads FQGNSA. The V gene end was trimmed by 4 bases and the J gene end by 14 bases; junction bases not matched to a gene: 10. This CDR3 has 14 residues.

This clonotype came up a few times. This rearrangement joins TRBV24-1 to TRBJ2-3; 9 nucleotides line up with TRBD2. Looked up from germline, CDR1 is KGHDR and CDR2 is SFDVKD. V was pared by 3 bases and J by 2 bases, with 5 bases of the junction left unmatched. CDR3 size: 16 residues. The CDR3 coding sequence is TGTGCCACCAGTGATGGCGGGACTAGCCCCACAGATACGCAGTATTTT. It codes for CATSDGGTSPTDTQYF.

J is TRBJ2-1 and V is TRBV15, with TRBD1 matching 8 bases. The J segment lost 10 bases and the V segment lost 4 bases, leaving 6 bases of the junction unmatched. Per the germline V gene, CDR1 is LNHNV and CDR2 is YYDKDF (reference sequence). This CDR3 is built from 13 residues. CDR3 loop: CATSTQGEAEQFF. The CDR3 bases are TGTGCCACCAGCACACAGGGGGAGGCGGAGCAGTTCTTC.

The V gene is TRBV5-1, the J gene TRBJ2-7, with 10 bases lining up with TRBD2. This CDR3 comprises 13 residues. From germline, CDR1 is SGHRS and CDR2 YFSETQ. V gave up 8 bases and J gave up 2 bases; unmatched junction bases: 4. This CDR3 reads CASTGTSAYEQYF. The DNA of the CDR3 is TGCGCCAGTACCGGGACTAGCGCCTACGAGCAGTACTTC.

This clonotype appeared a few times. This rearrangement joins TRBV28 to TRBJ2-7; TRBD1 might be the D (5 bases). The CDR3 contains 12 residues. Germline V gene sequence: CDR1 MDHEN, CDR2 SYDVKM. The CDR3 sequence is CAHRGTTYEQYF. The CDR3 nucleotides read TGTGCACATAGGGGTACCACCTACGAGCAGTACTTC. Filled out from reference TRBV28 and TRBJ2-7, the complete variable domain reads DVKVTQSSRYLVKRTGEKVFLECVQDMDHENMFWYRQDPGLGLRLIYFSYDVKMKEKGDIPEGYSVSREKKERFSLILESASTNQTSMYLCAHRGTTYEQYFGPGTRLTVT.

A few counts support this clonotype. CDR3 DNA sequence: TGCAGCGTTGAATCTGCGGGGGCTGGGGCCAACGTCCTGACTTTC. The encoded protein is CSVESAGAGANVLTF. The V and J genes are TRBV29-1 and TRBJ2-6; 7 positions agree with TRBD2. V was pared by 2 bases and J by 2 bases, with 3 bases of the junction left unmatched. CDR1 SQVTM and CDR2 ANQGSEA come from the germline V gene. This CDR3 is 15 amino acids long.

This clonotype was seen repeatedly, ten times or more. The genes are TRBV3-1 and TRBJ2-1; the match to TRBD2 covers 7 bases. CDR1 and CDR2 (germline): LGHDT, YNNKEL (reference sequence). CDR3 size: 16 residues. After removal of 0 bases from V and 4 bases from J, the junction contained 6 bases not matched to a gene. The CDR3 reads CASSQDPLAYYNEQFF. CDR3 in DNA: TGTGCCAGCAGCCAAGACCCACTAGCGTATTACAATGAGCAGTTCTTC.

In its sample, this clonotype was seen a few times. The genes are TRBV7-2 and TRBJ2-2; D gene ambiguous. Per the germline V gene, CDR1 is SGHTA and CDR2 is FQGNSA. The CDR3 covers 14 residues. With 2 bases removed from V and 7 bases from J, the gap between germline ends came to 11 bases. The CDR3 sequence is CASSLRHMFGELFF. CDR3 coding DNA: TGTGCCAGCAGCTTACGTCATATGTTCGGGGAGCTGTTTTTT.

This clonotype has a handful of counts. This rearrangement joins TRBV10-3 to TRBJ2-1, with TRBD2 identical over 8 bases. Trimming removed 2 bases from V and 2 bases from J; junction bases left unmatched: 5. CDR1 and CDR2 from the germline V gene are ENHRY and SYGVKD. The length of the CDR3 is 16 residues. The CDR3 sequence is CAISEGTSYPYNEQFF. For the CDR3, the DNA is TGTGCCATCAGTGAGGGGACTAGTTATCCCTACAATGAGCAGTTCTTC.